This T cell receptor (beta chain) is drawn from a study of CD4 and CD8 cells across lung adenocarcinoma regions. This clonotype was counted between two and nine times. MiXCR, applied by TCRdb to the PCR reads, yields one record per CDR3 protein. The table lists approximately 11,000 distinct CDR3 sequences, about 50% of them singletons. The CDR3 loop spans 12 amino acids. Germline loops: CDR1 MNHEY, CDR2 SVGAGI. Trimming pared 4 bases from V and 2 bases from J, leaving 3 bases between. Samples came from patients with localized non-small cell lung adenocarcinoma. The source material was CD8+ T cells from the center of a lung tumor. The chain couples TRBV6-5 to TRBJ2-1, with D hard to call. This receptor was taken from a female donor with lung adenocarcinoma. The CD4 and CD8 labels of this study may be unreliable. Here the CDR3 reads CASSSPYNEQFF. The CDR3 nucleotides are TGTGCCAGCAGTTCCCCCTACAATGAGCAGTTCTTC.